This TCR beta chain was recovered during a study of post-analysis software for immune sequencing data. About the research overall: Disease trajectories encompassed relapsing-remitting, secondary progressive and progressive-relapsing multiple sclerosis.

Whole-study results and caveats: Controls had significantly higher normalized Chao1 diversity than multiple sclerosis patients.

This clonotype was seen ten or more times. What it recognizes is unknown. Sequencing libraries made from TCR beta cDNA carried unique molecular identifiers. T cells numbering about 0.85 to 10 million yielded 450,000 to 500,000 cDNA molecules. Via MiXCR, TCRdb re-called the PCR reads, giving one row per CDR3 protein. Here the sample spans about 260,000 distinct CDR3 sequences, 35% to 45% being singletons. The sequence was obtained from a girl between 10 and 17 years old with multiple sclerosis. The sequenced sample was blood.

CDR3 protein: CASSYGGPSYNEQFF. CDR3 DNA: TGTGCCAGCAGTTACGGGGGGCCATCGTACAATGAGCAGTTCTTC. V and J are TRBV6-6 and TRBJ2-1; D possibly matches TRBD1 or TRBD2 (6 bases each). The germline V gene has CDR1 MNHNY and CDR2 SVGAGI (reference sequence). V was trimmed by 2 bases and J by 4 bases, leaving 12 bases between them. The CDR3 length is 15 residues.